The T cell receptor (beta chain) described here comes from a study of T cell changes during pregnancy in multiple sclerosis. Some clones are missing from TCRdb's copy, which holds only in-frame ones; the method was immunoSEQ multiplex PCR. The table records 70,000 or so clones, roughly 89% of them present only once. The input for sequencing was peripheral blood, taken in the third trimester of pregnancy. This TCR derives from a female donor in good health, enrolled as a control in a pregnancy study.

The CDR3 reads CASSWPGQGETF. The CDR3 nucleotides read TGTGCCAGCAGCTGGCCAGGACAGGGGGAAACTTTC. V gene TRBV7-9 combines with J gene TRBJ2-6; 10 bases are a match to TRBD1. This CDR3 is 12 amino acids long. With 4 bases clipped from V and 19 bases from J, the junction kept 7 bases outside the gene matches. CDR1 SEHNR and CDR2 FQNEAQ come from the germline V gene (reference sequence). Supplemented by reference TRBV7-9 and TRBJ2-6, the full variable domain reads DTGVSQNPRHKITKRGQNVTFRCDPISEHNRLYWYRQTLGQGPEFLTYFQNEAQLEKSRLLSDRFSAERPKGSFSTLEIQRTEQGDSAMYLCASSWPGQGETFGAGSRLTVL.